This is a list of T cell receptor beta chains from one sample in a study of cytomegalovirus exposure and HLA in healthy donors. TCRdb keeps only in-frame clones here, not all; method: immunoSEQ multiplex PCR. The sample lists about 130,000 clones, nearly 90% occurring once. Sequencing was performed on PBMCs. The receptors here all came from a woman aged 18-29 years in good health and CMV-seropositive. The CDR3 runs from the conserved cysteine through the conserved F or W. A D gene is named only where the DNA matches it firmly. Clone size is shown for a subset of rows, as once, few, many or a class of expanded clone.

TRBJ1-2	NA	TRBV6-6	NA	TGTGCCAGCACCCCGGCGGGGGCCTATGGCTACACCTTC	CASTPAGAYGYTF
TRBJ1-2	TRBD1	TRBV27	NA	TGTGCCAGCAGTCCAGGGGACAGGGGCTATGGCTACACCTTC	CASSPGDRGYGYTF
TRBJ2-7	NA	TRBV6-1	NA	TGTGCCAGCAGAGGGAGCGGAGCTACTTACGAGCAGTACTTC	CASRGSGATYEQYF
TRBJ1-2	TRBD1	TRBV11-2	NA	TGTGCCAGCAGCGGAGGGGGGGACAGGCGGAACTATGGCTACACCTTC	CASSGGGDRRNYGYTF
TRBJ2-2	TRBD2	TRBV7-9	NA	TGTGCCAGCAGCTTAATACTGAGACTAGCGGGCACCGGGGAGCTGTTTTTT	CASSLILRLAGTGELFF
TRBJ1-5	TRBD1	TRBV28	NA	TGTGCCAGCACGGGGGACAGTAGCAATCAGCCCCAGCATTTT	CASTGDSSNQPQHF
TRBJ1-5	NA	TRBV10-3	NA	TGTGCCATCAGTGAGTCTCCCGGTTATAGCAATCAGCCCCAGCATTTT	CAISESPGYSNQPQHF
TRBJ1-3	NA	TRBV7-9	NA	TGTGCCAGCAGCTTTGGGCAGGGGATCTACACCATATATTTT	CASSFGQGIYTIYF
TRBJ1-2	TRBD1	TRBV18	NA	TGTGCCAGCTCACCACTCCCCGGGACAGAGGGCTATGGCTACACCTTC	CASSPLPGTEGYGYTF
TRBJ1-5	NA	TRBV7-8	NA	TGTGCCAGCAGCTCCCCGTATAGCAATCAGCCCCAGCATTTT	CASSSPYSNQPQHF
TRBJ2-7	TRBD1	TRBV13	NA	TGTGCCAGCAGCCTCATTAGGGGGCACGAGCAGTACTTC	CASSLIRGHEQYF
TRBJ2-7	TRBD1	TRBV6-5	few	TGTGCCAGCAGTCCAGGGACAGGCTTAGAGCAGTACTTC	CASSPGTGLEQYF
TRBJ2-5	NA	TRBV19	NA	TGTGCCAGTAGCCCTGGACATTATGCGGAGACCCAGTACTTC	CASSPGHYAETQYF
TRBJ1-2	NA	TRBV7-9	NA	TGTGCCAGCAGCTTCAGGGCGGAGGGTAACTATGGCTACACCTTC	CASSFRAEGNYGYTF
TRBJ1-5	NA	TRBV7-2	NA	TGTGCCAGCAGCCCCACGCAGGGGAACCAGCCCCAGCATTTT	CASSPTQGNQPQHF
TRBJ1-4	TRBD1	TRBV5-6	few	TGTGCCAGCAGCGGGACAGGGAGGGGGGAAAAACTGTTTTTT	CASSGTGRGEKLFF
TRBJ2-5	TRBD1	TRBV27	NA	TGTGCCAGCAGTCCGAGGACAGGGTCGGGTTTCGGGAAAGAGACCCAGTACTTC	CASSPRTGSGFGKETQYF
TRBJ2-5	NA	TRBV28	NA	TGTGCCAGCAGTCCCACAGGGTTTCGAGAGACCCAGTACTTC	CASSPTGFRETQYF
TRBJ2-5	TRBD2	TRBV10-3	NA	TGTGCCATCAGTGCCAACGGGGGGGCCCGGGAGACCCAGTACTTC	CAISANGGARETQYF
TRBJ1-1	NA	TRBV25-1	NA	TGTGCCAGCAGTGACTCAGTCCGGAACACTGAAGCTTTCTTT	CASSDSVRNTEAFF
TRBJ2-7	NA	TRBV7-9	NA	TGTGCCAGCAGCTTCAGGGAGAGCAGGGAGGTCCACGAGCAGTACTTC	CASSFRESREVHEQYF
TRBJ1-4	NA	TRBV11-2	NA	TGTGCCAGCAGCTCAGGCGAAACAACTAATGAAAAACTGTTTTTT	CASSSGETTNEKLFF
TRBJ1-5	NA	TRBV28	NA	TGTGCCAGCAGTCCAGGGTCCCATAGCAATCAGCCCCAGCATTTT	CASSPGSHSNQPQHF
TRBJ1-3	NA	TRBV6-6	NA	TGTGCCAGCAGTTACTCGGAGGGGACTGGAAACACCATATATTTT	CASSYSEGTGNTIYF
TRBJ2-2	TRBD2	TRBV4-3	once	TGCGCCAGCAGCCAAGAGCTAGCGGGGGGGCTCGGGGAGCTGTTTTTT	CASSQELAGGLGELFF
TRBJ2-7	TRBD1	TRBV25-1	NA	TGTGCCAGCAGTGCCCTGACAGGGGCCGAGCAGTACTTC	CASSALTGAEQYF
TRBJ1-5	NA	TRBV19	NA	TGTGCCACAGCCGGGGGGAGTCAGCCCCAGCATTTT	CATAGGSQPQHF
TRBJ1-2	TRBD1	TRBV6-5	NA	TGTGCCAGCAGCAGACAGGGGAATGGCTACACCTTC	CASSRQGNGYTF
TRBJ2-3	TRBD2	TRBV5-1	NA	TGCGCCAGCAGCCGGGCCTTGAGCGGGGGAACGGCAGATACGCAGTATTTT	CASSRALSGGTADTQYF
TRBJ2-7	TRBD1	TRBV5-1	NA	TGCGCCAGCAGCTTTATTTCAGGGGGCTCTGGCGAGCAGTACTTC	CASSFISGGSGEQYF
TRBJ1-5	NA	TRBV5-1	once	TGCGCCAGCAGCTTGGACGCCGACCCAGGGTCAACCCAGCATTTT	CASSLDADPGSTQHF
TRBJ2-7	NA	TRBV5-1	NA	TGCGCCAGCAGCATGACAGGCCCCCTCTCAGAGCAGTACTTC	CASSMTGPLSEQYF
TRBJ2-1	NA	TRBV19	NA	TGTGCCAGTAGTATAGTAGGGCTAGCTGGGTACAATGAGCAGTTCTTC	CASSIVGLAGYNEQFF
TRBJ2-1	TRBD2	TRBV9	NA	TGTGCCAGCAGCCCACCCTGGGGTAGCGGGGGAAAGGGTGAGCAGTTCTTC	CASSPPWGSGGKGEQFF
TRBJ1-6	TRBD1	TRBV5-8	NA	TGTGCCAGCAGCTTGGTTCCGGGACAGACCTCCTATAATTCACCCCTCCACTTT	CASSLVPGQTSYNSPLHF
TRBJ1-5	TRBD1	TRBV28	NA	TGTGCCAGCTGGACAGGGGGCCGTCAGCCCCAGCATTTT	CASWTGGRQPQHF
TRBJ1-2	NA	TRBV28	NA	TGTGCCAGCGCCCTCCGAGCAAATAACTATGGCTACACCTTC	CASALRANNYGYTF
TRBJ2-1	TRBD2	TRBV5-4	NA	TGTGCCAGCAGCCCCAAATTAGCGGGGGGCAGGAATGAGCAGTTCTTC	CASSPKLAGGRNEQFF
TRBJ1-3	NA	TRBV5-1	NA	TGCGCCAGCAGCTTTGGTATACAGGGTTATCTCGGAAACACCATATATTTT	CASSFGIQGYLGNTIYF
TRBJ1-3	NA	TRBV7-9	NA	TGTGCCAGCAGCTTGGCAGGCTCTGGAAACACCATATATTTT	CASSLAGSGNTIYF